This T cell receptor beta chain was sequenced in a study of T cells after yellow fever vaccination. General study findings and limits: Highly abundant clonotypes carried over from the bulk population could end up in FACS-sorted repertoires as contaminants.

This clonotype was recorded a few times. Antigen: not known. V lost 4 bases and J 0 bases, leaving 10 bases between the germline ends. Germline-derived CDR1 and CDR2 are MDHEN and SYDVKM. The CDR3 loop spans 15 amino acids. MiXCR, applied by TCRdb to the 5' RACE reads, yields one record per CDR3 protein. The sample holds 450,000 to 550,000 distinct CDR3 sequences, under 25% seen once. The sequences come from PBMCs, collected 15 days after the yellow fever booster vaccination. The chain is built from TRBV28 and TRBJ2-4, with no clear D. The sequence came from a man between 25 and 39 years old who received the YFV17D yellow fever vaccine. CDR3 sequence: CASSSLSVAKNIQYF. In nucleotides, the CDR3 is TGTGCCAGCAGTTCCCTGTCCGTAGCCAAAAACATTCAGTACTTC.